One TCR beta chain is described in this entry. Other DNA sequences from this sample encode an identical CDR3 as well. The sample belongs to a study of cytotoxic CD8 clonotypes in ibrutinib-treated CLL. Method: immunoSEQ multiplex PCR; TCRdb's copy keeps in-frame clones and lacks some. In the table there are about 200,000 clones, more than 65% of which are singletons. Trimming pared 5 bases from V and 2 bases from J, leaving 9 bases between. The length of the CDR3 is 13 residues. Per germline, CDR1 SGHVS and CDR2 FQNEAQ. The clonotype was recovered from a human donor with chronic lymphocytic leukemia. The starting material was PBMCs, obtained after 12 months of ibrutinib treatment. V is TRBV7-8 and J is TRBJ1-1; D possibly corresponds to TRBD1 (5 bases). CDR3 residues: CASSIQGNTEAFF. The CDR3 nucleotides are TGTGCCAGCAGCATTCAGGGTAACACTGAAGCTTTCTTT.